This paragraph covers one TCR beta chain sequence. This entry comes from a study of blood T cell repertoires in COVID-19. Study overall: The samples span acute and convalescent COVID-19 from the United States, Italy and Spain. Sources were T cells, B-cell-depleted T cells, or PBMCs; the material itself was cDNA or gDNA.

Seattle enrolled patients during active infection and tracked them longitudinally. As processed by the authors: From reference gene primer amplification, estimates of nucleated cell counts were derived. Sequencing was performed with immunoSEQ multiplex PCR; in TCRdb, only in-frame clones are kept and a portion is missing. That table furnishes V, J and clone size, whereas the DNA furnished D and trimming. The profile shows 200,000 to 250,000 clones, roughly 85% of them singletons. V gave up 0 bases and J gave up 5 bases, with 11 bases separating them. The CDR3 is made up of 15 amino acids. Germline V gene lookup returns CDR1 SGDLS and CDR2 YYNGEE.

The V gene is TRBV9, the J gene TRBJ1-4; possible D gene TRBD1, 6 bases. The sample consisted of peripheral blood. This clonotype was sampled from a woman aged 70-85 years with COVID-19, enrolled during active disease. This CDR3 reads CASSVAGQGNEKLFF. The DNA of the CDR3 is TGTGCCAGCAGCGTAGCGGGGCAGGGGAATGAAAAACTGTTTTTT.